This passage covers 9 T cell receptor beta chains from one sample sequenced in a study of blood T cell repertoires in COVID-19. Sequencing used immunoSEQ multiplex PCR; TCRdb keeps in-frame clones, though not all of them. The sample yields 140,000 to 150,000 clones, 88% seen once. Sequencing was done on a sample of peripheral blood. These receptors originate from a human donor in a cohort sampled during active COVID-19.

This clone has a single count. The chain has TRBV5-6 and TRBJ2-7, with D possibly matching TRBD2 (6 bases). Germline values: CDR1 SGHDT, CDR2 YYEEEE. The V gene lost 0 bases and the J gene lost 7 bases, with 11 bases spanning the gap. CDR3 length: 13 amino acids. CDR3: CASSLAGVWEQYF. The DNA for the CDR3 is TGTGCCAGCAGCTTGGCGGGGGTGTGGGAGCAGTACTTC. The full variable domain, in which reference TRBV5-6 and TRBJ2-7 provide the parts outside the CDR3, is DAGVTQSPTHLIKTRGQQVTLRCSPKSGHDTVSWYQQALGQGPQFIFQYYEEEERQRGNFPDRFSGHQFPNYSSELNVNALLLGDSALYLCASSLAGVWEQYFGPGTRLTVT.

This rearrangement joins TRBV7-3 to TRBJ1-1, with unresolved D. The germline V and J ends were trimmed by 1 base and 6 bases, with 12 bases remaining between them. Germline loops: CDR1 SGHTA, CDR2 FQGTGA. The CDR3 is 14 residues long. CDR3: CASSLNTVGSEAFF. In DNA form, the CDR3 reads TGTGCCAGCAGCTTAAATACTGTCGGTTCTGAAGCTTTCTTT.

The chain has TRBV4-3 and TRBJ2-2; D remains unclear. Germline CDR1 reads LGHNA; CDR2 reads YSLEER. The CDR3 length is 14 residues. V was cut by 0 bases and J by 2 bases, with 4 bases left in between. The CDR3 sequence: CASSQDRNTGELFF. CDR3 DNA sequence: TGCGCCAGCAGCCAAGACAGAAACACCGGGGAGCTGTTTTTT.

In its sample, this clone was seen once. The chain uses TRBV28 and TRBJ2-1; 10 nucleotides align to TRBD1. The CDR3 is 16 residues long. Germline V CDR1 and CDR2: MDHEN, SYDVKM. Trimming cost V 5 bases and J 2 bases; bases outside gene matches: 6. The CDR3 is CASSPAGTGAYNEQFF. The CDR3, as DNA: TGTGCCAGCAGTCCCGCCGGGACAGGGGCCTACAATGAGCAGTTCTTC.

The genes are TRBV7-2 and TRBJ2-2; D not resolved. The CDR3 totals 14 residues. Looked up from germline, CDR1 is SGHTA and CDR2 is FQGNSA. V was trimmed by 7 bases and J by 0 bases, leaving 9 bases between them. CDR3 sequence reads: CASKVLSNTGELFF. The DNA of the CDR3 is TGTGCCAGCAAAGTCCTATCGAACACCGGGGAGCTGTTTTTT.

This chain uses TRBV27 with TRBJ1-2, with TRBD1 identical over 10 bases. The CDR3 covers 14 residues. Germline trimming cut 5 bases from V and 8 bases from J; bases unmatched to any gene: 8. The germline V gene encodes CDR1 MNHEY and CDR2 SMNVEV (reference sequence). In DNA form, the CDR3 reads TGTGCCAGCAGTGTAGGACAGGGGGGAAGGGGCTACACCTTC. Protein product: CASSVGQGGRGYTF.

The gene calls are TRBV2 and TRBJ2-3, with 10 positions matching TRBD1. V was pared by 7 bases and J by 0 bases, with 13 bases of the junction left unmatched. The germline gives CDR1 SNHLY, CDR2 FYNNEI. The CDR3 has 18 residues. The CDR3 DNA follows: TGTGCCAGCAATAGCGGGACAGGGGTTGTTACTAGCACAGATACGCAGTATTTT. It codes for CASNSGTGVVTSTDTQYF.

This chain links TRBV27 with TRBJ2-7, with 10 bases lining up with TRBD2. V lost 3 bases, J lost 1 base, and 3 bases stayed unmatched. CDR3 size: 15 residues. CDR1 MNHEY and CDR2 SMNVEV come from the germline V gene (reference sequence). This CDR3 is CASSFKGLASYEQYF. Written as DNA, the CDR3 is TGTGCCAGCAGTTTTAAGGGACTAGCGTCCTACGAGCAGTACTTC.

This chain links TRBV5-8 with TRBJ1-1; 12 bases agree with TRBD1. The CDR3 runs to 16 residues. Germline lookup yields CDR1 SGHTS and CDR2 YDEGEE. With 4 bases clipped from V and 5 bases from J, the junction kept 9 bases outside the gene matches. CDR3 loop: CASSPVWDRGRTEAFF. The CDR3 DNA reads TGTGCCAGCAGCCCGGTTTGGGACAGGGGGCGGACTGAAGCTTTCTTT. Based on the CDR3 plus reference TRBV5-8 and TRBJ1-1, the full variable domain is EAGVTQSPTHLIKTRGQQATLRCSPISGHTSVYWYQQALGLGLQFLLWYDEGEERNRGNFPPRFSGRQFPNYSSELNVNALELEDSALYLCASSPVWDRGRTEAFFGQGTRLTVV.